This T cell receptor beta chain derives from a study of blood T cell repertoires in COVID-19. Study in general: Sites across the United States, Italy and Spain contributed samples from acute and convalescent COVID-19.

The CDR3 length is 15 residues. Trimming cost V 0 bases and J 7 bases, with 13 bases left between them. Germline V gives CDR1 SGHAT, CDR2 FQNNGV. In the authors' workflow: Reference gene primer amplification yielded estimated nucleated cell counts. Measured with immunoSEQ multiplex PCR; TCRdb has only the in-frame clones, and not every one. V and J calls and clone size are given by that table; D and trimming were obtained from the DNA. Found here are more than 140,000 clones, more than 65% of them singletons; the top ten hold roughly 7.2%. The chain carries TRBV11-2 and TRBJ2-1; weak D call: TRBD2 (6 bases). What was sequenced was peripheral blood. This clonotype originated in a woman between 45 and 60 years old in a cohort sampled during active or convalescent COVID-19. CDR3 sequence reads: CASSLEPGVWNEQFF. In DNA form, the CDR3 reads TGTGCCAGCAGCTTAGAACCGGGGGTATGGAATGAGCAGTTCTTC.